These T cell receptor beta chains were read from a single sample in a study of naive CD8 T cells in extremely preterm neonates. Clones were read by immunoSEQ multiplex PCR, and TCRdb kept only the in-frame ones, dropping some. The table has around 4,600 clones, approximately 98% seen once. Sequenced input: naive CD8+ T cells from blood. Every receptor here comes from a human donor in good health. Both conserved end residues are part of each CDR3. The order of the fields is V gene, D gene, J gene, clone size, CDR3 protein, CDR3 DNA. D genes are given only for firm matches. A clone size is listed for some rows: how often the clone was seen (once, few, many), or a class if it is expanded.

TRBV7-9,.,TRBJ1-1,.,CASSALTGFLTEAFF,TGTGCCAGCAGCGCCCTTACAGGGTTCTTAACTGAAGCTTTCTTT
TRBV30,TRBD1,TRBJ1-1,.,CAWSPLLGTGGYHTEAFF,TGTGCCTGGAGTCCCCTCCTTGGGACAGGGGGCTATCACACTGAAGCTTTCTTT
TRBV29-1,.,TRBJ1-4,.,CSGLGAETEKLFF,TGCAGCGGTCTAGGGGCGGAAACTGAAAAACTGTTTTTT
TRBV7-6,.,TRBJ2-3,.,CASSLESALDSTDTQYF,TGTGCCAGCAGCTTAGAGTCGGCACTAGACAGCACAGATACGCAGTATTTT
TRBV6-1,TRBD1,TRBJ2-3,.,CASSERGRGREGDTQYF,TGTGCCAGCAGTGAACGGGGCAGGGGGCGAGAGGGAGATACGCAGTATTTT
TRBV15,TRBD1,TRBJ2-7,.,CATSREGTGGFGEQYF,TGTGCCACCAGCAGAGAAGGAACAGGGGGGTTCGGGGAGCAGTACTTC
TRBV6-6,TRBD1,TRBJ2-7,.,CASSHGTDQSEQYF,TGTGCCAGCAGTCACGGGACAGATCAAAGCGAGCAGTACTTC
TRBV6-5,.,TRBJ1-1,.,CASSLRGATEAFF,TGTGCCAGCAGCCTCAGGGGAGCCACTGAAGCTTTCTTT
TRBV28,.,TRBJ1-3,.,CASSTGSSGNTIYF,TGTGCCAGCAGCACAGGGTCTTCCGGAAACACCATATATTTT
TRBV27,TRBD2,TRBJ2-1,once,CASSSGGPHNEQFF,TGTGCCAGCAGTTCGGGAGGGCCTCACAATGAGCAGTTCTTC
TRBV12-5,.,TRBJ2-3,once,CASGSPSSSPDTQYF,TGTGCTAGTGGTTCGCCTTCCTCAAGCCCAGATACGCAGTATTTT
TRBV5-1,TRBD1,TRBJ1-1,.,CASSAGQGPITEAFF,TGCGCCAGCAGCGCCGGACAGGGCCCCATTACTGAAGCTTTCTTT
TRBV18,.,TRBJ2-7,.,CASSPRSSYEQYF,TGTGCCAGCTCACCGAGGAGTTCCTACGAGCAGTACTTC
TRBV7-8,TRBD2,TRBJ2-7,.,CASSPWLAGGSYEQYF,TGTGCCAGCAGCCCGTGGCTAGCGGGTGGATCCTACGAGCAGTACTTC
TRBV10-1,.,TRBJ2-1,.,CASSEAQVPNNEQFF,TGCGCCAGCAGTGAGGCTCAGGTACCCAACAATGAGCAGTTCTTC
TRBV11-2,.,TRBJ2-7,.,CASSLIGVSSYEQYF,TGTGCCAGCAGCTTAATCGGGGTTAGCTCCTACGAGCAGTACTTC
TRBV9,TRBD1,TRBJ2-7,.,CASSTGTGVYEQYF,TGTGCCAGCAGCACCGGGACAGGGGTGTACGAGCAGTACTTC
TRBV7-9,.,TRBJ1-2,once,CASSHRELGYTF,TGTGCCAGCAGCCACAGGGAATTAGGCTACACCTTC
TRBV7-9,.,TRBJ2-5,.,CASSPPLGSMETQYF,TGTGCCAGCAGCCCCCCTCTCGGGAGTATGGAGACCCAGTACTTC
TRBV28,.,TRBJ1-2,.,CASSLSRGNYGYTF,TGTGCCAGCAGTTTAAGTAGGGGTAACTATGGCTACACCTTC
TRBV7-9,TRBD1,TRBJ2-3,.,CATADRGRDTQYF,TGTGCCACCGCGGACAGGGGGAGAGATACGCAGTATTTT
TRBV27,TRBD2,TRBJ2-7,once,CASGTSPYEQYF,TGTGCCAGCGGGACTAGCCCCTACGAGCAGTACTTC
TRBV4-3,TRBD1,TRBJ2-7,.,CASSPSTGTYEQYF,TGCGCCAGCAGCCCCTCGACAGGGACCTACGAGCAGTACTTC
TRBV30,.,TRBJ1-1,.,CAWAHTNTEAFF,TGTGCCTGGGCCCACACGAACACTGAAGCTTTCTTT
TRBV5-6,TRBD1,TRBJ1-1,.,CASSLFEVSQGVTEAFF,TGTGCCAGCAGCTTGTTCGAGGTCTCACAGGGGGTCACTGAAGCTTTCTTT
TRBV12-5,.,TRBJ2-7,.,CASGLDRRTYEQYF,TGTGCTAGTGGTTTGGACAGGCGGACCTACGAGCAGTACTTC
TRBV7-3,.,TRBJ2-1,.,CASSPGGGGAYSYNEQFF,TGTGCCAGCAGCCCCGGAGGGGGAGGGGCCTACTCCTACAATGAGCAGTTCTTC
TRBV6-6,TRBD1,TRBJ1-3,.,CASSYSSGQAGNTIYF,TGTGCCAGCAGTTACAGTTCTGGACAGGCTGGAAACACCATATATTTT
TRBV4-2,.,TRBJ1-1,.,CASSQEGAGATNTEAFF,TGTGCCAGCAGCCAAGAGGGGGCAGGGGCTACGAACACTGAAGCTTTCTTT
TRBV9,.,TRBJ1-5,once,CASSVGGGLGQPQHF,TGTGCCAGCAGCGTAGGGGGGGGGTTAGGCCAGCCCCAGCATTTT
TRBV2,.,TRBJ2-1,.,CASSDGIDNEQFF,TGTGCCAGCAGTGACGGTATTGACAATGAGCAGTTCTTC
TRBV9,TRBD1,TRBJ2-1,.,CASSVGDREYNEQFF,TGTGCCAGCAGCGTAGGGGACAGGGAATACAATGAGCAGTTCTTC
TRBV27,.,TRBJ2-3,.,CASSLAESTDTQYF,TGTGCCAGCAGTTTAGCGGAGTCCACAGATACGCAGTATTTT
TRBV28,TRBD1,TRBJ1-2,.,CATSAGQGVGDGYTF,TGTGCCACCTCGGCGGGACAGGGGGTGGGTGATGGCTACACCTTC
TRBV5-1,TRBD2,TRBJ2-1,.,CASSLSGGVGSYNEQFF,TGCGCCAGCAGCTTGAGTGGGGGGGTCGGGTCCTACAATGAGCAGTTCTTC
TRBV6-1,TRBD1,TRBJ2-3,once,CASRPEGTDTQYF,TGTGCCAGCAGACCCGAGGGGACAGACACGCAGTATTTT
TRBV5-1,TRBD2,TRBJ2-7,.,CASSFTETTSGGPYEQYF,TGCGCCAGCAGCTTCACAGAAACTACTAGCGGGGGTCCCTACGAGCAGTACTTC
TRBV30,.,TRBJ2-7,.,CAWSVRWLGRASSYEQYF,TGTGCCTGGAGTGTAAGGTGGTTGGGCAGGGCCAGCTCCTACGAGCAGTACTTC
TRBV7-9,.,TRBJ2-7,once,CASSPTVRESSYEQYF,TGTGCCAGCAGCCCTACGGTAAGGGAGAGCTCCTACGAGCAGTACTTC
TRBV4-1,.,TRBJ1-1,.,CASSPLSGTYTEAFF,TGCGCCAGCAGCCCCCTTTCGGGAACATACACTGAAGCTTTCTTT
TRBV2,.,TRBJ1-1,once,CASSDGVGTEAFF,TGTGCCAGCAGTGACGGGGTTGGCACTGAAGCTTTCTTT
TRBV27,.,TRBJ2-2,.,CASSLSRRGNTGELFF,TGTGCCAGCAGTTTATCTCGCAGGGGGAACACCGGGGAGCTGTTTTTT
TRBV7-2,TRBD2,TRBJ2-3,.,CASTAGERRLADTQYF,TGTGCCAGCACCGCGGGGGAGAGGCGTCTGGCAGATACGCAGTATTTT
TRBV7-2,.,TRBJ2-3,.,CASSPIGGDTQYF,TGTGCCAGCAGCCCTATAGGGGGAGATACGCAGTATTTT
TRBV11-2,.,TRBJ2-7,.,CASSLGPGKRYEQYF,TGTGCCAGCAGCTTAGGACCGGGTAAGAGGTACGAGCAGTACTTC